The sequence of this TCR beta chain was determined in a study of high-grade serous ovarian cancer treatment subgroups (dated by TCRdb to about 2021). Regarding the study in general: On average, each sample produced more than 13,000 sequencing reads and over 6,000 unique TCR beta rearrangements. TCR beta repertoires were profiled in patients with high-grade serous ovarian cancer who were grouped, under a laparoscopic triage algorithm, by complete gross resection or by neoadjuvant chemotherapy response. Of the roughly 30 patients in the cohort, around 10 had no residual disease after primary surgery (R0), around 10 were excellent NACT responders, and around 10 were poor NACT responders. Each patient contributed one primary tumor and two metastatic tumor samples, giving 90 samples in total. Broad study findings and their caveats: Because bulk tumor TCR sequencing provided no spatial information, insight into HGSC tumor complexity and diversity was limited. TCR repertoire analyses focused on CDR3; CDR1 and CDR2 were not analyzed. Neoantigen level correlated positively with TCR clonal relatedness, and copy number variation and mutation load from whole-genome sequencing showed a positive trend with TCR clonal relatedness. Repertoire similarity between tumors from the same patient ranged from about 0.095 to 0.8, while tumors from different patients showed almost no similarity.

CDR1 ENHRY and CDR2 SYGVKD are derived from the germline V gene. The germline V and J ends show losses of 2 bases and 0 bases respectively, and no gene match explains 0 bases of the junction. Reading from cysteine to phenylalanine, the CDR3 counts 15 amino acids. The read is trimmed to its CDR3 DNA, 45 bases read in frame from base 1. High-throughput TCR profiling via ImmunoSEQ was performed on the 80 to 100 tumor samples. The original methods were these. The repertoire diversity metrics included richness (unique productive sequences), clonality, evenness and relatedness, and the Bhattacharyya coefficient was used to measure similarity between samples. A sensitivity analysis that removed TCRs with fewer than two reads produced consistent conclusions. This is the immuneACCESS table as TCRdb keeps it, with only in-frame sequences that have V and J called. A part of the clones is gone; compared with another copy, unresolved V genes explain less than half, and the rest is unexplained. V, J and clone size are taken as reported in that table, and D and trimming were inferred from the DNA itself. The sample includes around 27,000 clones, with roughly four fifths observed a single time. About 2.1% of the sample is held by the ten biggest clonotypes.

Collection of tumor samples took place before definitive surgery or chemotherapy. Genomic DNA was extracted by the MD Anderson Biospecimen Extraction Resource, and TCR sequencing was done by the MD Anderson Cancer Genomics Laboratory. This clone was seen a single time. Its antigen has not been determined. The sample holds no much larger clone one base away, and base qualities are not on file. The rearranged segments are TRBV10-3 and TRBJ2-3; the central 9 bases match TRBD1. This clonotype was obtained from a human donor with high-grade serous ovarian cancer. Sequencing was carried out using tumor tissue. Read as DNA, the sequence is TGTGCCATCAGTGAGGGGACAGGGAGCACAGATACGCAGTATTTT. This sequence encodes CAISEGTGSTDTQYF.